The 32 T cell receptor beta chains below come from one sample, sequenced in a study of CXCR3-negative and CXCR3-positive naive CD8 T cells. cDNA libraries for TRB were generated by 5' RACE incorporating UMI labels. TCRdb processed the 5' RACE reads again and assigns one entry to each CDR3 protein, with no DNA. The sample includes roughly 100,000 distinct CDR3 sequences. Source material: naive CXCR3- CD8+ T cells from blood. Noted subset: CD45RO-CCR7+CD27+CD95- naive CD8+ T cells lacking CXCR3 (TNR3-). These receptors originate from a human donor in good health. Some clones in this sample may be carry-over from other donors' samples.

This rearrangement joins TRBV28 to TRBJ2-6; no DNA is available, so the TRBD1 call from TCRdb remains unchecked. CDR1 and CDR2 from the germline V gene are MDHEN and SYDVKM. The CDR3 has 16 amino acids. CDR3 sequence: CASSLRQSSGANVLTF.

This rearrangement joins TRBV9 to TRBJ1-1; the TCRdb call, TRBD1, lacks DNA for checking. CDR1 and CDR2 from the germline V gene are SGDLS and YYNGEE. This CDR3 has 16 residues. This chain's CDR3 is CASSPPGRWGNTEAFF.

The V gene is TRBV29-1, the J gene TRBJ2-5; TCRdb proposes TRBD1, but this gene call is untestable without DNA. Germline V CDR1 and CDR2: SQVTM, ANQGSEA. The CDR3 has 15 residues. CDR3 in amino acids: CSARVTDREQETQYF.

This chain joins TRBV4-1 and TRBJ1-2. In germline, CDR1 is MGHRA, CDR2 YSYEKL. CDR3 length equals 15 residues. The CDR3 loop is CASSQMEGGSYGYTF.

This sequence joins TRBV14 and TRBJ1-3. The length of the CDR3 is 15 residues. Germline V gene sequence: CDR1 SGHDN, CDR2 FVKESK. The CDR3 region is CASGQQARSGNTIYF.

V usage is TRBV7-9 and J usage is TRBJ1-1; without DNA, the TCRdb call of TRBD1 cannot be checked. CDR3 length equals 12 residues. Germline V lookup: CDR1 SEHNR, CDR2 FQNEAQ (reference sequence). The CDR3 protein is CASSSDRGLAFF. The whole variable domain, filled in from reference TRBV7-9 and TRBJ1-1, reads DTGVSQNPRHKITKRGQNVTFRCDPISEHNRLYWYRQTLGQGPEFLTYFQNEAQLEKSRLLSDRFSAERPKGSFSTLEIQRTEQGDSAMYLCASSSDRGLAFFGQGTRLTVV.

The rearrangement joins TRBV6-5 to TRBJ2-7; the TCRdb D gene call, TRBD2, has no DNA to confirm it. This CDR3 has 13 residues. The V gene's germline CDR1 is MNHEY and CDR2 SVGAGI. The CDR3 spells CASSSSGGYEQYF.

The rearrangement joins TRBV20-1 to TRBJ1-5; absent DNA, TCRdb's TRBD1 call cannot be checked. This CDR3 is 18 amino acids long. CDR1 and CDR2 from the germline V gene are DFQATT and SNEGSKA (reference sequence). The CDR3 reads CSARDKGTGSYSNQPQHF.

V gene TRBV12-3 or TRBV12-4 combines with J gene TRBJ1-2. The CDR3 is 15 amino acids. The CDR3 region is CASSLLVEERYGYTF.

V is TRBV4-1 and J is TRBJ2-1. This CDR3 has 16 amino acids. Germline values: CDR1 MGHRA, CDR2 YSYEKL. The CDR3 here is CASSQEVMSSYNEQFF.

The rearrangement links TRBV29-1 to TRBJ2-5; TCRdb reports TRBD2, a call that lacks DNA to check it against. Germline CDR1 reads SQVTM; CDR2 reads ANQGSEA. The CDR3 contains 14 residues. This CDR3 reads CSVHGLAGQETQYF. Drawing the rest from reference TRBV29-1 and TRBJ2-5, the complete variable domain is SAVISQKPSRDICQRGTSLTIQCQVDSQVTMMFWYRQQPGQSLTLIATANQGSEATYESGFVIDKFPISRPNLTFSTLTVSNMSPEDSSIYLCSVHGLAGQETQYFGPGTRLLVL.

The rearrangement uses TRBV20-1 and TRBJ2-3; TCRdb calls TRBD2, which cannot be checked without DNA. Germline loops: CDR1 DFQATT, CDR2 SNEGSKA (reference sequence). This CDR3 is 15 amino acids long. The CDR3 reads CSAWPSGELTDTQYF.

The chain uses TRBV29-1 and TRBJ2-1; the D call of TRBD2 rests on TCRdb alone, since no DNA is present to check it. The CDR3 totals 14 residues. Germline CDR1 and CDR2: SQVTM and ANQGSEA. The CDR3 protein is CSVGGGLTYNEQFF.

The chain has TRBV3-1 and TRBJ2-2; TCRdb reports TRBD1, a call that lacks DNA to check it against. The CDR3 loop spans 16 amino acids. Germline V CDR1 and CDR2: LGHDT, YNNKEL (reference sequence). The CDR3 region is CASSQPDRVNTGELFF.

The CDR3 spells CSVVATGGYFNEQFF. This chain connects TRBV29-1 to TRBJ2-1; the D gene TCRdb calls, TRBD1, cannot be checked with no DNA. The CDR3 has 15 amino acids. CDR1 is SQVTM and CDR2 is ANQGSEA in the germline V gene.

The rearrangement links TRBV6-1 to TRBJ2-2; TCRdb's assignment of TRBD2 cannot be checked, as there is no DNA. CDR3 length: 14 amino acids. Germline V gene sequence: CDR1 MNHNS, CDR2 SASEGT. CDR3 sequence reads: CASPGTLNTGELFF.

The chain is built from TRBV7-9 and TRBJ2-5; as DNA is missing, the TRBD2 call by TCRdb cannot be tested. The CDR3 length is 16 residues. Germline CDR1 SEHNR, CDR2 FQNEAQ (reference sequence). This CDR3 is CASSLSSASGQETQYF.

The chain recombines TRBV5-6 with TRBJ2-2. The CDR3 has 13 amino acids. Per the germline V gene, CDR1 is SGHDT and CDR2 is YYEEEE. The CDR3 sequence: CASTPPNTGELFF.

This chain connects TRBV7-2 to TRBJ2-1. The CDR3 is made up of 12 amino acids. CDR1 is SGHTA and CDR2 is FQGNSA in the germline V gene. The CDR3 here is CASSLGFRRQFF.

The V call is TRBV28, the J call TRBJ1-5; TCRdb outputs TRBD1, but without DNA this stays unchecked. CDR1 is MDHEN and CDR2 is SYDVKM in the germline V gene. The CDR3 spans 15 residues. CDR3 region: CASTTGAHSNQPQHF.

The chain joins TRBV12-3 or TRBV12-4 to TRBJ1-6. This CDR3 is built from 16 residues. The CDR3 spells CASRSLDGGYNSPLHF.

V and J are TRBV20-1 and TRBJ1-2; the TCRdb call, TRBD1, lacks DNA for checking. The CDR3 loop spans 13 amino acids. The germline V gene encodes CDR1 DFQATT and CDR2 SNEGSKA (reference sequence). The CDR3 loop is CSAQGQSTYGYTF.

This chain uses TRBV29-1 with TRBJ2-1; TCRdb picks TRBD1, but there is no DNA to check that call. The V gene's germline CDR1 is SQVTM and CDR2 ANQGSEA. This CDR3 contains 12 residues. This CDR3 is CSVEINLFEQFF.

The chain couples TRBV29-1 to TRBJ2-1; lacking DNA, the TRBD2 call made by TCRdb goes unchecked. The germline V gene has CDR1 SQVTM and CDR2 ANQGSEA. The CDR3 covers 13 residues. The CDR3 loop reads CSTTSLVKDEQFF.

The chain combines TRBV6-2 or TRBV6-3 with TRBJ2-7; the D call from TCRdb, TRBD1, cannot be confirmed without DNA. Germline CDR1 MNHEY, CDR2 SVGEGT. The CDR3 length is 12 residues. CDR3 residues: CASSSLRYEQYF.

This rearrangement joins TRBV29-1 to TRBJ1-1. Looked up from germline, CDR1 is SQVTM and CDR2 is ANQGSEA. CDR3 length equals 11 residues. CDR3 sequence reads: CSVEDYTEAFF.

The rearrangement links TRBV2 to TRBJ2-7; TCRdb gives TRBD1 as the D gene, but with no DNA this cannot be confirmed. Germline loops: CDR1 SNHLY, CDR2 FYNNEI. This CDR3 spans 15 amino acids. The CDR3: CASTSGGLSSYEQYF.

The rearrangement joins TRBV9 to TRBJ1-6. The CDR3 loop spans 13 amino acids. Germline V CDR1 and CDR2: SGDLS, YYNGEE. CDR3 loop: CASSVGSNSPLHF.

The chain is built from TRBV29-1 and TRBJ2-1; checking the TCRdb D call of TRBD1 is not possible without DNA. The CDR3 has 11 residues. Germline assignment: CDR1 SQVTM and CDR2 ANQGSEA. The CDR3 here is CSVTRGGEQFF.

CDR3: CATSREGGFQETQYF. This chain links TRBV15 with TRBJ2-5; checking the TCRdb D call of TRBD1 is not possible without DNA. The CDR3 runs to 15 residues. Germline assignment: CDR1 LNHNV and CDR2 YYDKDF (reference sequence). Full variable domain (missing parts from reference TRBV15 and TRBJ2-5): DAMVIQNPRYQVTQFGKPVTLSCSQTLNHNVMYWYQQKSSQAPKLLFHYYDKDFNNEADTPDNFQSRRPNTSFCFLDIRSPGLGDTAMYLCATSREGGFQETQYFGPGTRLLVL.

The chain carries TRBV28 and TRBJ2-7; TCRdb's D call, TRBD1, is unchecked because there is no DNA. Looked up from germline, CDR1 is MDHEN and CDR2 is SYDVKM. CDR3 length: 13 residues. The CDR3 region is CASHRQGSYEQYF.

This chain joins TRBV21-1 and TRBJ1-2; there is no DNA to check the TCRdb D call of TRBD1. TRBV21-1 is deemed a pseudogene. The CDR3 totals 13 residues. The CDR3 protein is CASSGGSNYGYTF.